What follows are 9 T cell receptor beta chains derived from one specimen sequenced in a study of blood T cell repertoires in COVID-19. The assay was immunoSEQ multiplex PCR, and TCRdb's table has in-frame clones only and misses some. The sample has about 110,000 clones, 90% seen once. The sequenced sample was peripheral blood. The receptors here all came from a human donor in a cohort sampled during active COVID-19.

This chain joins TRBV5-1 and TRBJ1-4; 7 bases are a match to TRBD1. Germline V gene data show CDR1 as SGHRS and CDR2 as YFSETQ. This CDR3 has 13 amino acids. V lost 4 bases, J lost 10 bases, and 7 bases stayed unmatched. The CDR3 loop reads CASSIDRDGKLFF. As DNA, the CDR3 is TGCGCCAGCAGCATTGACAGGGACGGAAAACTGTTTTTT.

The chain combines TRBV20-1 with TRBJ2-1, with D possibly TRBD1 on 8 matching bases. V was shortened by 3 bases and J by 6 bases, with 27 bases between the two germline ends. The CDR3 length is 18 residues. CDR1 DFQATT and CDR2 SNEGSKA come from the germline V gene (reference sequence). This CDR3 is CSASNWGGGGQGINEQFF. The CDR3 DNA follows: TGCAGTGCTAGTAATTGGGGAGGGGGAGGACAGGGTATCAATGAGCAGTTCTTC.

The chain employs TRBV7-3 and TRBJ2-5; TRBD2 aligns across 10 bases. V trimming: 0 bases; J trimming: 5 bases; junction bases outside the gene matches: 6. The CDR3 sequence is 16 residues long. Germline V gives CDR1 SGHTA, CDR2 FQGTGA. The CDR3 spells CASSLTSSGGAETQYF. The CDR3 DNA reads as TGTGCCAGCAGCTTAACATCCAGCGGGGGGGCGGAGACCCAGTACTTC.

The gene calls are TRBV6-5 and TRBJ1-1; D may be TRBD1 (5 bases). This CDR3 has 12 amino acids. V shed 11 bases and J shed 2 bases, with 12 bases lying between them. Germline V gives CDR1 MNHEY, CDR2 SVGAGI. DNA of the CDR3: TGTGCCTATAGACAGTTAAACACTGAAGCTTTCTTT. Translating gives CAYRQLNTEAFF.

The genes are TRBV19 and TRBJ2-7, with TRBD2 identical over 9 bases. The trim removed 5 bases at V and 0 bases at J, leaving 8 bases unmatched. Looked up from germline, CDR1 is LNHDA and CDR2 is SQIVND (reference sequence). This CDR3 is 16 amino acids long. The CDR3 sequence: CASSWASGKNSYEQYF. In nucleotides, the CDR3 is TGTGCCAGTAGTTGGGCTAGCGGGAAAAACTCCTACGAGCAGTACTTC.

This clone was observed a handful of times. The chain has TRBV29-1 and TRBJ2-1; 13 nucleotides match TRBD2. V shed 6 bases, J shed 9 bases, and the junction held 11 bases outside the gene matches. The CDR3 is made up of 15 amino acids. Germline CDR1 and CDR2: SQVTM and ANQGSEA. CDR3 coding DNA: TGCAGCGTCGGGATGACTAGCGGGGGGTTCAGTGAGCAGTTCTTC. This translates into CSVGMTSGGFSEQFF.

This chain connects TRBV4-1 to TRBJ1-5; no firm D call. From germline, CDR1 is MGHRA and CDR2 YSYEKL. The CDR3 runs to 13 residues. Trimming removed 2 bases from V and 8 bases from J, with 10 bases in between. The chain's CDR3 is CASSQRQVEPQHF. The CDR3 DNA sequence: TGCGCCAGCAGCCAAAGACAAGTGGAGCCCCAGCATTTT.

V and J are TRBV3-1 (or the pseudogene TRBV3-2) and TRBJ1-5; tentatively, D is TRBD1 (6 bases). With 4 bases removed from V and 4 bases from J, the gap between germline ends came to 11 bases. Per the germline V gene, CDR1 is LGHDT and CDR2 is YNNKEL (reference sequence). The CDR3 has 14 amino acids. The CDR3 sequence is CASSRGTPNQPQHF. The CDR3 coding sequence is TGTGCCAGCAGCCGGGGGACACCGAATCAGCCCCAGCATTTT.

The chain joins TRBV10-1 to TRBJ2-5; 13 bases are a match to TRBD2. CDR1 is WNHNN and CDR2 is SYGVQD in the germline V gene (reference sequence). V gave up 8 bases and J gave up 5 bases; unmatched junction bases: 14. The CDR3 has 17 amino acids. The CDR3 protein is CASGLAGATGIRETQYF. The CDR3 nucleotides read TGCGCCAGCGGACTAGCGGGGGCCACCGGGATCCGGGAGACCCAGTACTTC.